What follows is one TCR beta chain and its context. Its antigen remains unidentified. This record comes from a study of T-cell reconstitution after alpha-beta-depleted transplantation in children. Points from the study as a whole: Two months or so post-transplant, alpha-beta T cells reportedly derived from several hundred expanded graft clones. Surviving recipient T cells and thymic progenitors accounted for the high day-60 TCRbeta diversity observed in some patients. T-cell numbers and diversity, one year after transplant, stemmed largely from T cells that were newly produced.

Preparation of the TCRbeta library used unique molecular identifiers. Each CDR3 protein is one row after TCRdb ran MiXCR on the PCR reads. The data show 450,000 to 700,000 distinct CDR3 sequences, 27% seen once. CDR3 size: 13 residues. The germline V gene has CDR1 WSHSY and CDR2 SAAADI. Trimming cost V 8 bases and J 4 bases, with 13 bases left between them. The genes are TRBV10-2 and TRBJ2-3; D is unresolved. This TCR was recovered from a boy younger than two with Wiskott-Aldrich syndrome, due to receive a stem cell transplant. The sequencing here drew on PBMCs, taken before TCRalphabeta/CD19-depleted stem cell transplant. The CDR3, as DNA: TGCGCCAGCGCTTCGAACGCACCAGATACGCAGTATTTT. Translating it yields CASASNAPDTQYF.